The T cell receptor (beta chain) described here comes from a study of cytomegalovirus exposure and HLA in healthy donors. Turning to this clone: Germline and junction disagree at one end, which may indicate a read error.

In the PCR, 60 Vbeta and 13 Jbeta primers were used. The assay was immunoSEQ multiplex PCR, and TCRdb's table has in-frame clones only and misses some. Of 150,000 to 200,000 clones listed, around four fifths are singletons. CDR1 SEHNR and CDR2 FQNEAQ come from the germline V gene (reference sequence). The CDR3 loop spans 16 amino acids. This TCR came from a woman aged 40 to 49 in good health and CMV-seronegative. The sequenced sample was PBMCs. V is TRBV7-9 and J is TRBJ2-4, with TRBD1 matching over 8 bases. CDR3 bases: TGTTCCAGCAGCCGAACGCAGGGGGCTGGCAAAAACATTCAGTACTTC. Amino acid sequence: CSSSRTQGAGKNIQYF. Looking up the rest from reference TRBV7-9 and TRBJ2-4 gives the full variable domain: DTGVSQNPRHKITKRGQNVTFRCDPISEHNRLYWYRQTLGQGPEFLTYFQNEAQLEKSRLLSDRFSAERPKGSFSTLEIQRTEQGDSAMYLCSSSRTQGAGKNIQYFGAGTRLSVL.